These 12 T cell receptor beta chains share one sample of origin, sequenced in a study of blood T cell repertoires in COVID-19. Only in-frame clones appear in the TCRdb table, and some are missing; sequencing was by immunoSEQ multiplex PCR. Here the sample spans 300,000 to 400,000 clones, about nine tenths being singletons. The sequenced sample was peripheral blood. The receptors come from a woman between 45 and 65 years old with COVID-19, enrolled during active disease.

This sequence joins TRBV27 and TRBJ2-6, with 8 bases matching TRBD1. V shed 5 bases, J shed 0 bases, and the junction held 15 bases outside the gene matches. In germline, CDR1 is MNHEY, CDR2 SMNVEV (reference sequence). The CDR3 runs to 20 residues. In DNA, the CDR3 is TGTGCCAGCAGTCTCCGCATTAACAGGGGGAGTTCCTCTGGGGCCAACGTCCTGACTTTC. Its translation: CASSLRINRGSSSGANVLTF.

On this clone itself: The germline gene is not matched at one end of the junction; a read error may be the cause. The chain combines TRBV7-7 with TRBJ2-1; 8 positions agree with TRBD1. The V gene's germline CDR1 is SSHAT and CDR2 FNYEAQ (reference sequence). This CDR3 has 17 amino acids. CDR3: CASSLALIRTGMNEQFF. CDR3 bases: TGTGCTAGCAGCTTAGCGCTTATCCGGACAGGGATGAATGAGCAGTTCTTC.

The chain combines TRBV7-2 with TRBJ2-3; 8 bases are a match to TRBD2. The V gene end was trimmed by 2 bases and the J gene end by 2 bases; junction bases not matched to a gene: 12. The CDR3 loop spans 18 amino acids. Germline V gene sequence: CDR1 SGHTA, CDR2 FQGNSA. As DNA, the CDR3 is TGTGCCAGCAGCTTACGTTTGCCTAGCGGGTTCTTCACAGATACGCAGTATTTT. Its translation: CASSLRLPSGFFTDTQYF.

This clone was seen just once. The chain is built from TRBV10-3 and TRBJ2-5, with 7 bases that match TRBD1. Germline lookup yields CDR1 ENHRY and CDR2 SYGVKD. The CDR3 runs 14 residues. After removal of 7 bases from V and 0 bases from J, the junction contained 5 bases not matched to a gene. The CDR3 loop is CAIKTTGYQETQYF. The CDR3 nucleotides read TGTGCCATCAAGACGACAGGGTACCAAGAGACCCAGTACTTC.

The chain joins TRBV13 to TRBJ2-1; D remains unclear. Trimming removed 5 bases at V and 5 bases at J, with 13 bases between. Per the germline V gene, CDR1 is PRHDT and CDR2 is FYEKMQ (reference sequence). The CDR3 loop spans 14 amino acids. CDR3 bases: TGTGCCAGCAGCCCCCGACAAGAGCACAATGAGCAGTTCTTC. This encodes CASSPRQEHNEQFF.

The CDR3 here is CSASPSGSGFNEQFF. The CDR3 nucleotides read TGCAGTGCTAGTCCTAGCGGGAGCGGTTTTAATGAGCAGTTCTTC. The chain links TRBV20-1 to TRBJ2-1; 10 positions match TRBD2. CDR3 length equals 15 residues. Germline-derived CDR1 and CDR2 are DFQATT and SNEGSKA (reference sequence). V dropped 3 bases and J dropped 7; count of bases not matched to a gene: 9.

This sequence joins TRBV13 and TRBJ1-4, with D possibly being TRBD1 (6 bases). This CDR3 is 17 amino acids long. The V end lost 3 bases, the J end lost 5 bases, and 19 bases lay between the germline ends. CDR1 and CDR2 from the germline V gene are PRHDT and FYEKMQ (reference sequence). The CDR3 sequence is CASSFRDNEARNEKLFF. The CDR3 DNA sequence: TGTGCCAGCAGCTTCCGGGACAACGAGGCCCGAAATGAAAAACTGTTTTTT.

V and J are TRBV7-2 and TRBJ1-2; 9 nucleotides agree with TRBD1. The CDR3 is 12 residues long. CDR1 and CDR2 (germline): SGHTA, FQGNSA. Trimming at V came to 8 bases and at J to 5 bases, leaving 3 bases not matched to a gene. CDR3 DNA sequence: TGTGCCAGCTCCGGACAGGGGTATGGCTACACCTTC. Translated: CASSGQGYGYTF.

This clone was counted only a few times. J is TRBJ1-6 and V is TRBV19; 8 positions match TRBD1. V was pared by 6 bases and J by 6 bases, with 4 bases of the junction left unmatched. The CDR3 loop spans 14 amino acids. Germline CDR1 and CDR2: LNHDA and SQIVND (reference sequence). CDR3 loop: CASRWTGSNSPLHF. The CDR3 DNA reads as TGTGCCAGTAGATGGACAGGGTCTAATTCACCCCTCCACTTT.

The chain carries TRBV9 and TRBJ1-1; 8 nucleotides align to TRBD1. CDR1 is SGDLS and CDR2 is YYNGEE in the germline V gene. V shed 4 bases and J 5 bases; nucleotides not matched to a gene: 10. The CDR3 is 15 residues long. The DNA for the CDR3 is TGTGCCAGCAGCCCCCGGGCAGGGGGCGTTACTGAAGCTTTCTTT. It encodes CASSPRAGGVTEAFF. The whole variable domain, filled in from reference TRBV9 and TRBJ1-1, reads DSGVTQTPKHLITATGQRVTLRCSPRSGDLSVYWYQQSLDQGLQFLIQYYNGEERAKGNILERFSAQQFPDLHSELNLSSLELGDSALYFCASSPRAGGVTEAFFGQGTRLTVV.

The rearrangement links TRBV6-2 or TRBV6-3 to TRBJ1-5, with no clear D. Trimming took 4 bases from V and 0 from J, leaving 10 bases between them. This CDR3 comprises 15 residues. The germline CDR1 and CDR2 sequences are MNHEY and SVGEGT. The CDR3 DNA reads TGTGCCAGCAGTTCTCGCGATGTTAGCAATCAGCCCCAGCATTTT. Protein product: CASSSRDVSNQPQHF.

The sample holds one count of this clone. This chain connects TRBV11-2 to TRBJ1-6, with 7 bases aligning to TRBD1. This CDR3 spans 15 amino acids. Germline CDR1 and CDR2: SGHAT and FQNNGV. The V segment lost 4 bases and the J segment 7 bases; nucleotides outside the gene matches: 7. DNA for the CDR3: TGTGCCAGCAGCTGGTCGGGACAGAAGAATTCACCCCTCCACTTT. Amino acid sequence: CASSWSGQKNSPLHF.